This T cell receptor (beta chain) was identified during a study of T cell repertoires in cytomegalovirus infection. Turning to this clonotype: The antigen is undetermined.

Each CDR3 protein is one row after TCRdb ran MiXCR on the reads. Altogether approximately 110,000 distinct CDR3 sequences are present, over 25% being singletons, with the ten largest covering about 54%. Trimming removed 3 bases at V and 0 bases at J, with 9 bases between. CDR3 size: 14 residues. The chain recombines TRBV12-3 or TRBV12-4 with TRBJ2-7; a weak D match, TRBD1 (5 bases). The sequence derives from a human donor in good health (CMV status not recorded). Some clones in this sample may be carry-over from other donors' samples. Here the sequenced sample was CD8+ T cells from cultured PBMCs, taken from culture after CMV antigen stimulation. Written as DNA, the CDR3 is TGTGCCAGCAGTTTGAGTGACAGCTCCTACGAGCAGTACTTC. This encodes CASSLSDSSYEQYF.